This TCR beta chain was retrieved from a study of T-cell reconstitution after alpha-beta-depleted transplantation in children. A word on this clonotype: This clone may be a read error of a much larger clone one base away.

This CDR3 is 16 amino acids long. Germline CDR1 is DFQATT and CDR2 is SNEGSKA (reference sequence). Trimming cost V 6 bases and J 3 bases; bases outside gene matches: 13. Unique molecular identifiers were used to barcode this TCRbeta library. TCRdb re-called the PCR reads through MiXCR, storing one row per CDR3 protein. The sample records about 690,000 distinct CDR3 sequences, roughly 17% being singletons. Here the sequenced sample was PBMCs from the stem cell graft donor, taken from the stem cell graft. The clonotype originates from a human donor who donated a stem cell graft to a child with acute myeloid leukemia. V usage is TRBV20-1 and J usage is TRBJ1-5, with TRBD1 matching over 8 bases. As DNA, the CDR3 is TGCAGTGCAAGCGGGAGCAGGGGGCCAGCCAATCAGCCCCAGCATTTT. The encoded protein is CSASGSRGPANQPQHF.